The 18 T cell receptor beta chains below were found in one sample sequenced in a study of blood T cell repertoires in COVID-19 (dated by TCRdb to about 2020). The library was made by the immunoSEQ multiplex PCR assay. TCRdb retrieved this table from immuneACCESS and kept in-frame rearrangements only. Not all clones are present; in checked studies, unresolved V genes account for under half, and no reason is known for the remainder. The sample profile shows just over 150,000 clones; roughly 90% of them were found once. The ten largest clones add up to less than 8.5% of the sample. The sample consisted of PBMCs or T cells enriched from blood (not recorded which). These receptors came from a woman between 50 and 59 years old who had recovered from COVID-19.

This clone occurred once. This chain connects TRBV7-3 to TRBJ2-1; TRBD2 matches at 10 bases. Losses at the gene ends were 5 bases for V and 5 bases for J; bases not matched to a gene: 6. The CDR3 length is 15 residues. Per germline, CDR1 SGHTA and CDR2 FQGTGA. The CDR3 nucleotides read TGTGCCAGCAGCCTCCTAGCGGGGGTGAACAATGAGCAGTTCTTC. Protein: CASSLLAGVNNEQFF.

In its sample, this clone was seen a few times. The CDR3 loop is CASSATAYEQYF. In nucleotides, the CDR3 is TGTGCCAGCAGTGCCACAGCCTACGAGCAGTACTTC. J is TRBJ2-7 and V is TRBV2; D ambiguous. With 4 bases removed from V and 2 bases from J, the gap between germline ends came to 6 bases. The CDR3 consists of 12 residues. Germline V gene lookup returns CDR1 SNHLY and CDR2 FYNNEI.

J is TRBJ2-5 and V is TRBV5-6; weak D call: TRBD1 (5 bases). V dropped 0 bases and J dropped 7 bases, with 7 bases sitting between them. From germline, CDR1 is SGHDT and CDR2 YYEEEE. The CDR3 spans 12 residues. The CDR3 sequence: CASSLDQGTQYF. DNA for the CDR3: TGTGCCAGCAGCTTGGACCAGGGGACCCAGTACTTC.

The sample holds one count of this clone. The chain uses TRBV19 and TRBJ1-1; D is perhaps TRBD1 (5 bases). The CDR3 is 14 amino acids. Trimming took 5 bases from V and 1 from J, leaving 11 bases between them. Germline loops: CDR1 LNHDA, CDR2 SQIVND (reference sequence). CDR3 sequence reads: CASSWGQGNTEAFF. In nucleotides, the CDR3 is TGTGCCAGTAGTTGGGGCCAGGGGAACACTGAAGCTTTCTTT.

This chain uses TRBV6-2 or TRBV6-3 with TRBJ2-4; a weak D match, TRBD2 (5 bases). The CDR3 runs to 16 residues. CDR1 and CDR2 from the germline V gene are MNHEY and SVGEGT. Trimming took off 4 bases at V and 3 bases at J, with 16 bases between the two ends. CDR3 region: CASSSDGGLGKNIQYF. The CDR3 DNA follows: TGTGCCAGCAGTTCGGACGGCGGGTTAGGCAAAAACATTCAGTACTTC.

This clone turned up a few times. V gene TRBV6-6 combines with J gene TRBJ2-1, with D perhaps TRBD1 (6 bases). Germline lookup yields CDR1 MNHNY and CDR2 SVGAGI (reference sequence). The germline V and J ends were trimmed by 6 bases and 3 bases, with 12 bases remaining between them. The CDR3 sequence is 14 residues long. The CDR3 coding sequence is TGTGCCAGCAGCCTCCGGGACAACTACAATGAGCAGTTCTTC. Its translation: CASSLRDNYNEQFF.

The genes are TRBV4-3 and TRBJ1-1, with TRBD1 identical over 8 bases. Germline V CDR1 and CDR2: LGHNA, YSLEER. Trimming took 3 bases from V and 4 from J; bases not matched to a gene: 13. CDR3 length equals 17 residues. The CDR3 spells CASSHAGQAHVGTEAFF. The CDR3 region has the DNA TGCGCCAGCAGCCACGCGGGACAGGCTCATGTGGGCACTGAAGCTTTCTTT.

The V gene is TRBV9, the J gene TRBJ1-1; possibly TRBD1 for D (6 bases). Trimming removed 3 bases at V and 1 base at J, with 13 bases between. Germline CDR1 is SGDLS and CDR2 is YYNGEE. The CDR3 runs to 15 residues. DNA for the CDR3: TGTGCCAGCAGCGCCCCCCGAGGGGGGAACACTGAAGCTTTCTTT. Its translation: CASSAPRGGNTEAFF.

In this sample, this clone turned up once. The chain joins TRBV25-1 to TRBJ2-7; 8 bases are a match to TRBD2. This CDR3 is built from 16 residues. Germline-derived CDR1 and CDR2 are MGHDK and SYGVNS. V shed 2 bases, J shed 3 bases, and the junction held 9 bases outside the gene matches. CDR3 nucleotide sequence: TGTGCCAGCAGTGAAGTCCCCCCGGGGGGGCGCTACGAGCAGTACTTC. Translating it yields CASSEVPPGGRYEQYF.

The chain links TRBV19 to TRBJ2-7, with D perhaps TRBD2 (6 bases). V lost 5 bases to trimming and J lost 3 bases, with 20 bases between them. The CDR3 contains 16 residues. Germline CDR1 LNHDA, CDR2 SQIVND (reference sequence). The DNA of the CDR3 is TGTGCCAGTAGTGGGGGTCGGGGGTCCCCACTCTACGAGCAGTACTTC. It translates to CASSGGRGSPLYEQYF.

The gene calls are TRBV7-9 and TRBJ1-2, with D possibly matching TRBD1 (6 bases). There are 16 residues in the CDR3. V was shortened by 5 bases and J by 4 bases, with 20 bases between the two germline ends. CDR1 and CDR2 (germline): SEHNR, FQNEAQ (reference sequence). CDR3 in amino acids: CASSPSGTGLIYGYTF. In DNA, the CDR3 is TGTGCCAGCAGCCCCTCAGGAACAGGGCTTATCTATGGCTACACCTTC.

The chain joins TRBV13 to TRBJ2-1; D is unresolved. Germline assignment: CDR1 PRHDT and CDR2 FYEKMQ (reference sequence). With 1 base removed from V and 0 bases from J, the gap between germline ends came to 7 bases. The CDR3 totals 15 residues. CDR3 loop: CASSLDRSSYNEQFF. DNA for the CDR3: TGTGCCAGCAGCTTAGATAGGAGCTCCTACAATGAGCAGTTCTTC. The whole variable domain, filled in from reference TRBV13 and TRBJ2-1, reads AAGVIQSPRHLIKEKRETATLKCYPIPRHDTVYWYQQGPGQDPQFLISFYEKMQSDKGSIPDRFSAQQFSDYHSELNMSSLELGDSALYFCASSLDRSSYNEQFFGPGTRLTVL.

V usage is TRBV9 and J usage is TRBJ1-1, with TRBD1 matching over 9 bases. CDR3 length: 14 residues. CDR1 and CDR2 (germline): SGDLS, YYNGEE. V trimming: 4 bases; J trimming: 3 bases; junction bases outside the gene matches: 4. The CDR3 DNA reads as TGTGCCAGCAGCCAGGGGACAGGGTACACTGAAGCTTTCTTT. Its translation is CASSQGTGYTEAFF.

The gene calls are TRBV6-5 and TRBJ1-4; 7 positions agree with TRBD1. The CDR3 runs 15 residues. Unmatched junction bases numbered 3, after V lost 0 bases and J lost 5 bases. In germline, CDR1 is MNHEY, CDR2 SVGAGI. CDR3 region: CASSYSTGQNEKLFF. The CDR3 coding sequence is TGTGCCAGCAGTTACTCGACAGGGCAGAATGAAAAACTGTTTTTT.

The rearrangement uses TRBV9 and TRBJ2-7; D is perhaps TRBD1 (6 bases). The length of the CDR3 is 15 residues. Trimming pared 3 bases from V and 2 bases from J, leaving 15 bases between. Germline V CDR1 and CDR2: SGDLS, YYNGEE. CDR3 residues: CASSARGAPTYEQYF. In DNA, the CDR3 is TGTGCCAGCAGCGCCAGGGGAGCACCAACCTACGAGCAGTACTTC.

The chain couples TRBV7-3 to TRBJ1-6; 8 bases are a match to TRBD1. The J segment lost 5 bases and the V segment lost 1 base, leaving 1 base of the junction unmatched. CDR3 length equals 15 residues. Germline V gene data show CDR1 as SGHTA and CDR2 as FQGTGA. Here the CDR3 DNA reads TGTGCCAGCAGCTTAAGACAGGGGAATAATTCACCCCTCCACTTT. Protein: CASSLRQGNNSPLHF.

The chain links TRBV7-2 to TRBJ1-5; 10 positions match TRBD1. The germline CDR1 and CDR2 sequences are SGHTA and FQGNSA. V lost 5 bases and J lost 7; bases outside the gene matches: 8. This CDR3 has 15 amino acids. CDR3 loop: CASSARQGARQPQHF. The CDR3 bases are TGTGCCAGCAGCGCCAGACAGGGGGCAAGGCAGCCCCAGCATTTT.

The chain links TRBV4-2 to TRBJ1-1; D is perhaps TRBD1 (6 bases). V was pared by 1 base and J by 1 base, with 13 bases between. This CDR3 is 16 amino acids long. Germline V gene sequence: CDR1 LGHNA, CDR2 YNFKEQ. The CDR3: CASSQAFEGGNTEAFF. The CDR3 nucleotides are TGTGCCAGCAGCCAAGCTTTTGAAGGGGGGAACACTGAAGCTTTCTTT.